The 26 T cell receptor beta chains in this list originate from one sample, sequenced in a study of blood T cell repertoires in COVID-19. This table comes from immunoSEQ multiplex PCR, and its TCRdb copy is limited to in-frame clones, with some not included. The sample contains about 360,000 clones, 75% to 90% of which appear only once. The sequencing input was peripheral blood. The receptor set was obtained from a woman aged 60-75 years with COVID-19, enrolled during active disease.

The count of this clone is one. DNA of the CDR3: TGCGCCAGCAGCTTGGGTGGGCCTGAGTTGGGTGAAGCTTTCTTT. This gives the protein CASSLGGPELGEAFF. The gene calls are TRBV5-1 and TRBJ1-1; no definite D call. CDR1 SGHRS and CDR2 YFSETQ come from the germline V gene. Trimming left V 0 bases short and J 7 bases short, with 16 bases between. The CDR3 consists of 15 residues. The full variable domain, with the rest looked up from reference TRBV5-1 and TRBJ1-1, is KAGVTQTPRYLIKTRGQQVTLSCSPISGHRSVSWYQQTPGQGLQFLFEYFSETQRNKGNFPGRFSGRQFSNSRSEMNVSTLELGDSALYLCASSLGGPELGEAFFGQGTRLTVV.

The rearrangement joins TRBV5-1 to TRBJ2-5; maybe TRBD2 (5 bases). The CDR3 is 11 residues long. Germline CDR1 reads SGHRS; CDR2 reads YFSETQ. V was shortened by 6 bases and J by 3 bases, with 6 bases between the two germline ends. The CDR3 reads CASKEEETQYF. DNA of the CDR3: TGCGCCAGCAAGGAGGAAGAGACCCAGTACTTC.

The chain links TRBV19 to TRBJ1-1; possibly TRBD1 for D (6 bases). V was cut by 5 bases and J by 10 bases, with 14 bases left in between. There are 12 residues in the CDR3. The germline CDR1 and CDR2 sequences are LNHDA and SQIVND (reference sequence). The CDR3 DNA reads as TGTGCCAGTAGTTTTACTACAGGGCCAGCTTTCTTT. This sequence encodes CASSFTTGPAFF.

The chain joins TRBV12-3 or TRBV12-4 to TRBJ1-2, with a weak D call TRBD1 (6 bases). There are 13 residues in the CDR3. The germline V and J ends were trimmed by 8 bases and 3 bases, with 13 bases remaining between them. Here the CDR3 reads CASSQGPYYGYTF. CDR3 sequence (DNA): TGTGCCAGCTCACAGGGTCCCTACTATGGCTACACCTTC.

V is TRBV2 and J is TRBJ1-2; 7 nucleotides align to TRBD1. V shed 7 bases and J 3 bases; nucleotides not matched to a gene: 5. The CDR3 length is 13 residues. CDR1 and CDR2 from the germline V gene are SNHLY and FYNNEI. This CDR3 reads CASTTGVDYGYTF. In DNA, the CDR3 is TGTGCCAGCACAACAGGGGTAGACTATGGCTACACCTTC.

This chain links TRBV9 with TRBJ1-2, with 10 bases aligning to TRBD1. V lost 3 bases to trimming and J lost 4 bases; unmatched junction nucleotides: 12. The CDR3 is made up of 17 amino acids. Germline V CDR1 and CDR2: SGDLS, YYNGEE. This CDR3 reads CASSGGGQGVTRYGYTF. DNA for the CDR3: TGTGCCAGCAGCGGGGGCGGACAGGGGGTTACTCGCTATGGCTACACCTTC.

The chain has TRBV27 and TRBJ1-2, with a possible D match to TRBD1 (6 bases). The V end was cut by 8 bases, the J end by 4 bases, with 11 bases between. This CDR3 is 12 amino acids long. Looked up from germline, CDR1 is MNHEY and CDR2 is SMNVEV (reference sequence). This chain's CDR3 is CASGGGSYGYTF. CDR3 nucleotides: TGTGCCAGCGGGGGGGGCAGCTATGGCTACACCTTC.

This chain joins TRBV5-1 and TRBJ2-1; no reliable D call. The CDR3 has 14 amino acids. Germline V gives CDR1 SGHRS, CDR2 YFSETQ. V lost 0 bases and J lost 4, with 8 bases in between. The CDR3 DNA follows: TGCGCCAGCAGCTTGGAACCGGGTTACAATGAGCAGTTCTTC. Translated: CASSLEPGYNEQFF.

The chain couples TRBV5-4 to TRBJ1-2; tentatively, D is TRBD1 (6 bases). The CDR3 totals 15 residues. The germline CDR1 and CDR2 sequences are SGHNT and YYREEE (reference sequence). Trimming took off 3 bases at V and 3 bases at J, with 15 bases between the two ends. The CDR3 DNA reads as TGTGCCAGCAGCTCAAGGGGGGGGAGGGACTATGGCTACACCTTC. Translated, it gives CASSSRGGRDYGYTF.

V is TRBV18 and J is TRBJ1-1; 9 bases match TRBD1. V shed 3 bases, J shed 11 bases, and the junction held 10 bases outside the gene matches. Germline V gene lookup returns CDR1 KGHSH and CDR2 LQKENI. The CDR3 has 14 amino acids. The CDR3 loop reads CASSPLGQGSRAFF. The CDR3 coding sequence is TGTGCCAGCTCACCCCTCGGACAGGGGAGTCGGGCTTTCTTT.

This chain's CDR3 is CASSPGQISGNTIYF. The DNA for the CDR3 is TGCGCCAGCTCCCCGGGACAAATCTCTGGAAACACCATATATTTT. V and J are TRBV5-1 and TRBJ1-3, with a possible D match to TRBD1 (6 bases). Between the trimmed V and J ends, which lost 7 bases and 0 bases, there was a span of 14 bases. CDR3 length: 15 amino acids. CDR1 and CDR2 from the germline V gene are SGHRS and YFSETQ.

The CDR3 sequence is CASSAGLAGGTETQYF. The CDR3, as DNA: TGTGCCAGCAGCGCAGGACTAGCGGGGGGTACAGAGACCCAGTACTTC. The rearrangement joins TRBV3-1 (or the pseudogene TRBV3-2) to TRBJ2-5; 14 nucleotides match TRBD2. J was trimmed by 4 bases and V by 5 bases; bases with no gene match: 6. The germline V gene encodes CDR1 LGHDT and CDR2 YNNKEL (reference sequence). CDR3 length equals 16 residues.

The rearrangement joins TRBV5-6 to TRBJ1-4; the match to TRBD1 covers 8 bases. Germline-derived CDR1 and CDR2 are SGHDT and YYEEEE. The J segment lost 3 bases and the V segment lost 2 bases, leaving 9 bases of the junction unmatched. CDR3 length: 17 amino acids. CDR3 loop: CASSLIAGGMANEKLFF. The CDR3 DNA reads TGTGCCAGCAGCTTAATTGCAGGGGGCATGGCTAATGAAAAACTGTTTTTT.

J is TRBJ2-3 and V is TRBV24-1; 8 positions agree with TRBD1. This CDR3 has 14 residues. V lost 6 bases to trimming and J lost 1 base; unmatched junction nucleotides: 2. In germline, CDR1 is KGHDR, CDR2 SFDVKD. The CDR3 spells CATSQGQGTDTQYF. CDR3 bases: TGTGCCACCAGTCAGGGACAGGGCACAGATACGCAGTATTTT.

This clone appeared a few times. This chain connects TRBV7-2 to TRBJ1-1; TRBD1 is a possible D gene (6 bases). Germline CDR1 SGHTA, CDR2 FQGNSA. V lost 4 bases, J lost 2 bases, and 8 bases lay in between. There are 13 residues in the CDR3. The CDR3 sequence is CASSWDINTEAFF. The CDR3 region has the DNA TGTGCCAGCAGCTGGGACATCAACACTGAAGCTTTCTTT.

Only one count was recorded for this clone. The chain is built from TRBV19 and TRBJ1-1; D possibly corresponds to TRBD1 (6 bases). CDR1 LNHDA and CDR2 SQIVND come from the germline V gene (reference sequence). The V gene lost 4 bases and the J gene lost 10 bases, with 13 bases spanning the gap. This CDR3 region has 12 residues. The CDR3: CASSNGQIRAFF. The CDR3 DNA reads as TGTGCCAGTAGTAATGGACAGATTAGAGCTTTCTTT.

V usage is TRBV2 and J usage is TRBJ2-7, with TRBD2 matching 11 bases. This CDR3 has 15 amino acids. The ends lost 3 bases at V and 7 bases at J; junction bases unmatched: 8. Germline CDR1 reads SNHLY; CDR2 reads FYNNEI. In DNA, the CDR3 is TGTGCCAGCAGTGAGTTGACTAGCGGGGTGTGGGAGCAGTACTTC. Protein sequence: CASSELTSGVWEQYF.

This sequence joins TRBV14 and TRBJ1-2; possible D gene TRBD1, 6 bases. The CDR3 spans 16 residues. From germline, CDR1 is SGHDN and CDR2 FVKESK. V was pared by 0 bases and J by 7 bases, with 18 bases between. The CDR3 nucleotides are TGTGCCAGCAGCCAAGATGGGGGGGCTCCCTATGGTGGCTACACCTTC. It encodes CASSQDGGAPYGGYTF. The full variable domain, completed using reference TRBV14 and TRBJ1-2, is EAGVTQFPSHSVIEKGQTVTLRCDPISGHDNLYWYRRVMGKEIKFLLHFVKESKQDESGMPNNRFLAERTGGTYSTLKVQPAELEDSGVYFCASSQDGGAPYGGYTFGSGTRLTVV.

This chain uses TRBV9 with TRBJ2-1; 7 bases line up with TRBD1. Germline CDR1 reads SGDLS; CDR2 reads YYNGEE. The CDR3 is made up of 15 amino acids. Germline trimming cut 6 bases from V and 7 bases from J; bases unmatched to any gene: 13. Here the CDR3 DNA reads TGTGCCAGCACGGACGGTGAGGGGGCCGGGAATGAGCAGTTCTTC. Encoded protein: CASTDGEGAGNEQFF.

V usage is TRBV11-3 and J usage is TRBJ1-4, with a possible D match to TRBD1 (6 bases). The V gene's germline CDR1 is SGHNT and CDR2 YENEEA. The CDR3 is made up of 14 amino acids. The germline V and J ends were trimmed by 4 bases and 7 bases, with 13 bases remaining between them. The CDR3, as DNA: TGTGCCAGCAGCTCGGTCAGGGGTGGTGAAAAACTGTTTTTT. Encoded protein: CASSSVRGGEKLFF. Full variable domain (missing parts from reference TRBV11-3 and TRBJ1-4): EAGVVQSPRYKIIEKKQPVAFWCNPISGHNTLYWYLQNLGQGPELLIRYENEEAVDDSQLPKDRFSAERLKGVDSTLKIQPAELGDSAVYLCASSSVRGGEKLFFGSGTQLSVL.

This sequence joins TRBV27 and TRBJ1-3; weak D call: TRBD1 (6 bases). The length of the CDR3 is 16 residues. CDR1 MNHEY and CDR2 SMNVEV come from the germline V gene (reference sequence). V lost 5 bases and J lost 0, with 14 bases in between. The CDR3 is CASSPRGLSSGNTIYF. The CDR3 DNA reads TGTGCCAGCAGTCCCAGGGGCCTTTCCTCTGGAAACACCATATATTTT.

The chain couples TRBV5-3 to TRBJ1-2; D gene unclear. TRBV5-3 is known as an ORF, though its function is uncertain. This CDR3 is built from 16 residues. Trimming pared 0 bases from V and 4 bases from J, leaving 16 bases between. The CDR3 region is CARSLVFRARGYGYTF. CDR3 DNA: TGTGCCAGAAGCTTGGTATTTAGGGCCCGGGGCTATGGCTACACCTTC.

The rearrangement links TRBV9 to TRBJ1-5; maybe TRBD1 (6 bases). The CDR3 length is 15 residues. Trimming removed 0 bases from V and 3 bases from J, with 10 bases in between. CDR1 is SGDLS and CDR2 is YYNGEE in the germline V gene. The CDR3 nucleotides read TGTGCCAGCAGCGTAGGTACAGGGCACAATCAGCCCCAGCATTTT. This translates into CASSVGTGHNQPQHF.

The chain links TRBV4-2 to TRBJ1-4, with D perhaps matching TRBD1 (5 bases). The germline V gene encodes CDR1 LGHNA and CDR2 YNFKEQ. CDR3 size: 18 residues. V lost 1 base and J 1 base, leaving 16 bases between the germline ends. The CDR3 bases are TGTGCCAGCAGCCAAGGGAGGGCGGGGCGCAGAACTAATGAAAAACTGTTTTTT. Encoded protein: CASSQGRAGRRTNEKLFF.

The J gene is TRBJ1-4, the V gene TRBV7-6; D remains ambiguous. This CDR3 contains 15 residues. The V gene's germline CDR1 is SGHVS and CDR2 FNYEAQ. Between the trimmed V and J ends, which lost 3 bases and 0 bases, there was a span of 8 bases. CDR3 nucleotides: TGTGCCAGCAGCTTGAACACAGCAACTAATGAAAAACTGTTTTTT. It is translated as CASSLNTATNEKLFF.

This chain links TRBV14 with TRBJ1-1; D might be TRBD1 (6 bases). Per the germline V gene, CDR1 is SGHDN and CDR2 is FVKESK. V was trimmed by 4 bases and J by 8 bases, leaving 20 bases between them. The length of the CDR3 is 15 residues. In DNA, the CDR3 is TGTGCCAGCAGCCGTGGACCGGGGGGCCTGGTCGAAGCTTTCTTT. Amino acid sequence: CASSRGPGGLVEAFF. The variable domain in full, with the rest retrieved from reference TRBV14 and TRBJ1-1, is EAGVTQFPSHSVIEKGQTVTLRCDPISGHDNLYWYRRVMGKEIKFLLHFVKESKQDESGMPNNRFLAERTGGTYSTLKVQPAELEDSGVYFCASSRGPGGLVEAFFGQGTRLTVV.